This TCR beta chain was identified during a study of tumor-infiltrating lymphocytes in oesophageal squamous cell carcinoma. TCRdb reanalysed the PCR reads using MiXCR and keeps one entry per CDR3 protein. The table has nearly 9,000 distinct CDR3 sequences, around two thirds seen once; the top ten hold just over 35%. This clonotype was picked up one time. Sequenced input: esophageal tumor tissue. The clonotype was recovered from a female donor with esophageal squamous cell carcinoma.

CDR3 in DNA: TGTGCCAGCAGCTCACCTTCAACAGGGGACACTGAAGCTTTCTTT. Its protein is CASSSPSTGDTEAFF. The V gene is TRBV6-2 or TRBV6-3, the J gene TRBJ1-1, with 7 bases matching TRBD1. The CDR3 sequence is 15 residues long. Germline-derived CDR1 and CDR2 are MNHEY and SVGEGT. The J segment lost 3 bases and the V segment lost 6 bases, leaving 10 bases of the junction unmatched.